The table lists the clone carrying this TCR beta chain with many counts. Antigen: not known. An end of the junction does not agree with germline; a read error may underlie this. CDR1 is SGHRS and CDR2 is YFSETQ in the germline V gene. The CDR3 is 14 residues long. This entry comes from a study of blood T cells in healthy people across ages. Regarding the study as a whole: A roughly linear age-dependent decrease characterized TCR beta diversity per million T cells.

Each sample had at least 6.5 million PBMCs isolated. A J-beta primer mix and a sample-barcoded 5' primer were used in a second PCR of about 7 to 12 cycles. TCRdb analysed the 5' RACE reads with MiXCR anew, one entry per CDR3 protein. Of hundreds of thousands of distinct CDR3 sequences listed, more than 25% are singletons. This receptor was obtained from a woman older than 75 in good health. Sample: blood. J is TRBJ2-5 and V is TRBV5-1; D uncertain. CDR3 nucleotides: TGTGCCAGCAGCTTTGGGCTAGACCAAGAGACCCAGTACTTC. Protein product: CASSFGLDQETQYF. The full variable domain, in which reference TRBV5-1 and TRBJ2-5 provide the parts outside the CDR3, is KAGVTQTPRYLIKTRGQQVTLSCSPISGHRSVSWYQQTPGQGLQFLFEYFSETQRNKGNFPGRFSGRQFSNSRSEMNVSTLELGDSALYLCASSFGLDQETQYFGPGTRLLVL.